The rows below give T cell receptor beta chains drawn from one sample of a study of T cell responses to AZD1222 COVID-19 vaccine. Here immunoSEQ multiplex PCR was the method, and the copy in TCRdb shows in-frame clones only, minus some. The sample records approximately 130,000 clones, more than 85% being singletons. The material was peripheral blood, obtained on day 0 of AZD1222 vaccination. The receptor source for this set is an adult in good health. Each CDR3 is given with its conserved first and last residue. A D gene is named only where the DNA matches it firmly. Clone size is stated in some rows and not others, as once, few, many or a class when expanded.

d_gene: NA; j_gene: TRBJ1-1; v_gene: TRBV18; len: 14; abundance: NA; CDR3aa: CASSPNEANTEAFF; CDR3nt: TGTGCCAGCTCCCCGAATGAGGCCAACACTGAAGCTTTCTTT
d_gene: NA; j_gene: TRBJ1-1; v_gene: TRBV5-1; len: 13; abundance: NA; CDR3aa: CASSSQWGTEAFF; CDR3nt: TGCGCCAGCAGCTCCCAATGGGGAACTGAAGCTTTCTTT
d_gene: TRBD2; j_gene: TRBJ2-5; v_gene: TRBV19; len: 15; abundance: NA; CDR3aa: CASSIQRDVVETQYF; CDR3nt: TGTGCCAGTAGTATACAGCGGGACGTCGTGGAGACCCAGTACTTC
d_gene: NA; j_gene: TRBJ1-2; v_gene: TRBV5-8; len: 14; abundance: NA; CDR3aa: CASSLETPNYGYTF; CDR3nt: TGTGCCAGCAGCTTGGAGACACCTAACTATGGCTACACCTTC
d_gene: NA; j_gene: TRBJ2-3; v_gene: TRBV9; len: 15; abundance: NA; CDR3aa: CASSVGGVSTDTQYF; CDR3nt: TGTGCCAGCAGCGTCGGAGGGGTAAGCACAGATACGCAGTATTTT
d_gene: NA; j_gene: TRBJ2-7; v_gene: TRBV2; len: 13; abundance: once; CDR3aa: CASNYAGDYEQYF; CDR3nt: TGTGCCAGCAACTACGCAGGGGACTACGAGCAGTACTTC
d_gene: NA; j_gene: TRBJ2-5; v_gene: TRBV27; len: 14; abundance: NA; CDR3aa: CASSFRGLQETQYF; CDR3nt: TGTGCCAGCAGTTTTCGGGGGCTGCAAGAGACCCAGTACTTC
d_gene: NA; j_gene: TRBJ2-2; v_gene: TRBV28; len: 17; abundance: NA; CDR3aa: CASSLMVRRRNTGELFF; CDR3nt: TGTGCCAGCAGTTTAATGGTTAGACGCCGGAACACCGGGGAGCTGTTTTTT
d_gene: NA; j_gene: TRBJ1-2; v_gene: TRBV28; len: 13; abundance: NA; CDR3aa: CASLRGGAWGYTF; CDR3nt: TGTGCCAGCCTAAGAGGGGGGGCTTGGGGCTACACCTTC
d_gene: NA; j_gene: TRBJ1-5; v_gene: TRBV19; len: 15; abundance: NA; CDR3aa: CASSYAQNSNQPQHF; CDR3nt: TGTGCCAGTAGTTATGCCCAGAATAGCAATCAGCCCCAGCATTTT
d_gene: TRBD1; j_gene: TRBJ1-1; v_gene: TRBV25-1; len: 17; abundance: once; CDR3aa: CASSEYPQGALNTEAFF; CDR3nt: TGTGCCAGCAGTGAATATCCCCAGGGGGCCCTCAACACTGAAGCTTTCTTT
d_gene: TRBD1; j_gene: TRBJ1-2; v_gene: TRBV7-9; len: 15; abundance: NA; CDR3aa: CASSAGQGAIDGYTF; CDR3nt: TGTGCCAGCAGCGCTGGACAGGGGGCGATCGATGGCTACACCTTC
d_gene: TRBD1; j_gene: TRBJ1-1; v_gene: TRBV9; len: 16; abundance: NA; CDR3aa: CASSAGTGAGYTEAFF; CDR3nt: TGTGCCAGCAGCGCCGGGACAGGGGCAGGGTACACTGAAGCTTTCTTT
d_gene: NA; j_gene: TRBJ1-4; v_gene: TRBV10-3; len: 19; abundance: NA; CDR3aa: CAISDSPGGGRSTNEKLFF; CDR3nt: TGTGCCATCAGTGACTCCCCGGGGGGGGGAAGGTCAACTAATGAAAAACTGTTTTTT
d_gene: TRBD1; j_gene: TRBJ1-2; v_gene: TRBV3-1/TRBV3-2; len: 15; abundance: NA; CDR3aa: CASSQFGQGSYGYTF; CDR3nt: TGTGCCAGCAGCCAATTTGGACAGGGCAGCTATGGCTACACCTTC
d_gene: NA; j_gene: TRBJ1-1; v_gene: TRBV5-1; len: 13; abundance: NA; CDR3aa: CASSFGGRTEAFF; CDR3nt: TGCGCCAGCAGCTTTGGGGGTAGGACTGAAGCTTTCTTT
d_gene: NA; j_gene: TRBJ2-3; v_gene: TRBV2; len: 14; abundance: NA; CDR3aa: CASSAPHGTDTQYF; CDR3nt: TGTGCCAGCAGTGCCCCTCACGGGACAGATACGCAGTATTTT
d_gene: TRBD1; j_gene: TRBJ1-1; v_gene: TRBV10-3; len: 15; abundance: NA; CDR3aa: CAIRTATQGGTEAFF; CDR3nt: TGTGCCATCAGGACCGCTACACAGGGGGGAACTGAAGCTTTCTTT
d_gene: NA; j_gene: TRBJ1-6; v_gene: TRBV4-1; len: 16; abundance: once; CDR3aa: CASSQAVRATNSPLHF; CDR3nt: TGCGCCAGCAGCCAAGCGGTTCGGGCTACGAATTCACCCCTCCACTTT
d_gene: TRBD1; j_gene: TRBJ2-2; v_gene: TRBV7-2; len: 13; abundance: NA; CDR3aa: CASSWTGTGELFF; CDR3nt: TGTGCCAGCAGCTGGACAGGAACCGGGGAGCTGTTTTTT
d_gene: NA; j_gene: TRBJ1-2; v_gene: TRBV5-1; len: 14; abundance: NA; CDR3aa: CASSLEANNYGYTF; CDR3nt: TGCGCCAGCAGCTTGGAGGCGAATAACTATGGCTACACCTTC
d_gene: NA; j_gene: TRBJ1-2; v_gene: TRBV7-9; len: 15; abundance: once; CDR3aa: CASSLLSTGSYGYTF; CDR3nt: TGTGCCAGCAGCTTGCTCTCCACAGGGAGCTATGGCTACACCTTC
d_gene: TRBD1; j_gene: TRBJ2-1; v_gene: TRBV15; len: 15; abundance: NA; CDR3aa: CATSDFRGLGNEQFF; CDR3nt: TGTGCCACCAGCGACTTCAGGGGGCTCGGCAATGAGCAGTTCTTC
d_gene: NA; j_gene: TRBJ2-7; v_gene: TRBV29-1; len: 11; abundance: NA; CDR3aa: CSAPWGSEQYF; CDR3nt: TGCAGCGCCCCCTGGGGTTCCGAGCAGTACTTC
d_gene: NA; j_gene: TRBJ2-7; v_gene: TRBV6-5; len: 11; abundance: NA; CDR3aa: CASSQKSEQYF; CDR3nt: TGTGCCAGCAGCCAAAAGTCCGAGCAGTACTTC
d_gene: NA; j_gene: TRBJ1-1; v_gene: TRBV7-2; len: 13; abundance: NA; CDR3aa: CASSLQRNTEAFF; CDR3nt: TGTGCCAGCAGCCTTCAAAGGAACACTGAAGCTTTCTTT
d_gene: NA; j_gene: TRBJ1-3; v_gene: TRBV6-6; len: 17; abundance: NA; CDR3aa: CASSPVRGGSTGNTIYF; CDR3nt: TGTGCCAGCAGTCCAGTGCGGGGGGGCTCCACTGGAAACACCATATATTTT
d_gene: NA; j_gene: TRBJ1-2; v_gene: TRBV21-1; len: 14; abundance: NA; CDR3aa: CASSRTGTDYGYTF; CDR3nt: TGTGCCAGCAGCCGAACCGGGACGGACTATGGCTACACCTTC
d_gene: NA; j_gene: TRBJ2-5; v_gene: TRBV5-4; len: 17; abundance: NA; CDR3aa: CASTLGGSSGLQETQYF; CDR3nt: TGTGCCAGCACCCTAGGGGGCTCTAGCGGGCTTCAAGAGACCCAGTACTTC
d_gene: NA; j_gene: TRBJ1-5; v_gene: TRBV19; len: 14; abundance: NA; CDR3aa: CASSPTGSNQPQHF; CDR3nt: TGTGCCAGTAGCCCCACGGGTAGCAATCAGCCCCAGCATTTT
d_gene: TRBD2; j_gene: TRBJ2-5; v_gene: TRBV4-3; len: 15; abundance: NA; CDR3aa: CASSQESGSYGTQYF; CDR3nt: TGCGCCAGCAGCCAAGAAAGCGGGAGTTACGGGACCCAGTACTTC
d_gene: NA; j_gene: TRBJ1-2; v_gene: TRBV28; len: 13; abundance: few; CDR3aa: CASSLHRTYGYTF; CDR3nt: TGTGCCAGCAGTTTACACCGGACCTATGGCTACACCTTC
d_gene: NA; j_gene: TRBJ1-3; v_gene: TRBV28; len: 16; abundance: few; CDR3aa: CASSLPTETSGNTIYF; CDR3nt: TGTGCCAGCAGTTTACCGACGGAGACTTCTGGAAACACCATATATTTT
d_gene: NA; j_gene: TRBJ2-3; v_gene: TRBV6-2/TRBV6-3; len: 18; abundance: NA; CDR3aa: CASSYVRGHGAVTDTQYF; CDR3nt: TGTGCCAGCAGTTACGTTCGTGGCCATGGGGCCGTCACAGATACGCAGTATTTT
d_gene: NA; j_gene: TRBJ1-1; v_gene: TRBV5-4; len: 15; abundance: few; CDR3aa: CASRPTTSRHTEAFF; CDR3nt: TGTGCCAGCAGGCCCACGACGAGCAGGCACACTGAAGCTTTCTTT
d_gene: NA; j_gene: TRBJ2-5; v_gene: TRBV27; len: 13; abundance: once; CDR3aa: CASSASQQETQYF; CDR3nt: TGTGCCAGCAGTGCCTCCCAACAAGAGACCCAGTACTTC
d_gene: NA; j_gene: TRBJ2-1; v_gene: TRBV7-2; len: 14; abundance: NA; CDR3aa: CASSLIGGYNEQFF; CDR3nt: TGTGCCAGCAGCTTAATAGGGGGCTACAATGAGCAGTTCTTC
d_gene: NA; j_gene: TRBJ1-1; v_gene: TRBV10-1; len: 15; abundance: NA; CDR3aa: CASSEGGPDNTEAFF; CDR3nt: TGCGCCAGCAGTGAAGGGGGGCCCGACAACACTGAAGCTTTCTTT
d_gene: NA; j_gene: TRBJ2-2; v_gene: TRBV6-4; len: 14; abundance: once; CDR3aa: CASSRQGGTGELFF; CDR3nt: TGTGCCAGCAGTCGACAGGGAGGTACCGGGGAGCTGTTTTTT
d_gene: NA; j_gene: TRBJ1-4; v_gene: TRBV28; len: 13; abundance: NA; CDR3aa: CASKDGERGKLFF; CDR3nt: TGTGCCAGCAAGGACGGAGAACGGGGAAAACTGTTTTTT
d_gene: NA; j_gene: TRBJ2-7; v_gene: TRBV19; len: 14; abundance: NA; CDR3aa: CASSIGPTSYEQYF; CDR3nt: TGTGCCAGTAGTATTGGGCCAACCTCCTACGAGCAGTACTTC
d_gene: NA; j_gene: TRBJ1-1; v_gene: TRBV19; len: 15; abundance: NA; CDR3aa: CASSIGGTVGTEAFF; CDR3nt: TGTGCCAGTAGTATAGGCGGGACTGTGGGGACTGAAGCTTTCTTT
d_gene: NA; j_gene: TRBJ1-1; v_gene: TRBV10-3; len: 15; abundance: NA; CDR3aa: CAISEMGGENTEAFF; CDR3nt: TGTGCCATCAGTGAAATGGGGGGCGAGAACACTGAAGCTTTCTTT
d_gene: TRBD1; j_gene: TRBJ1-4; v_gene: TRBV4-1; len: 15; abundance: NA; CDR3aa: CASSLGTATNEKLFF; CDR3nt: TGCGCCAGCAGCCTAGGGACAGCAACTAATGAAAAACTGTTTTTT
d_gene: NA; j_gene: TRBJ1-1; v_gene: TRBV20-1; len: 11; abundance: NA; CDR3aa: CSAVSDTEAFF; CDR3nt: TGCAGTGCCGTCAGTGACACTGAAGCTTTCTTT
d_gene: NA; j_gene: TRBJ2-7; v_gene: TRBV7-9; len: 19; abundance: NA; CDR3aa: CASSYRGSVQGPFIYEQYF; CDR3nt: TGTGCCAGCAGCTATAGAGGATCGGTCCAGGGCCCCTTCATCTACGAGCAGTACTTC